One sample yielded the 23 T cell receptor beta chains listed below, sequenced in a study of CD8+CD57+ T cells in acquired aplastic anemia. The use of genomic DNA as template underpinned the TCR beta VDJ and CDR3 profiling. TCRdb reprocessed the reads with MiXCR, giving one entry per CDR3 protein. The sample includes under 350,000 distinct CDR3 sequences, 45% to 65% of them seen just once. Sequencing input: sorted CD4+, CD8+, or CD8+CD57+ T cells (not recorded which) from PBMCs. The source is a human donor with severe aplastic anemia or a healthy control (not recorded which).

In its sample, this clonotype was seen many times. The chain joins TRBV5-6 to TRBJ1-1; 8 bases agree with TRBD1. Germline CDR1 is SGHDT and CDR2 is YYEEEE. The CDR3 runs 17 residues. The V and J ends lost 5 bases and 1 base, in that order; junction bases with no gene match: 13. CDR3 coding DNA: TGTGCCAGCAGAAACCTTACCCGGACAGGGCGGAACACTGAAGCTTTCTTT. Amino acids: CASRNLTRTGRNTEAFF.

This clonotype was seen ten or more times. DNA of the CDR3: TGCGCCAGCAGCGCCTCCCGGACAGGCTCCTACGAGCAGTACTTC. Translation gives CASSASRTGSYEQYF. This sequence joins TRBV5-1 and TRBJ2-7; TRBD1 aligns across 7 bases. The V segment lost 4 bases and the J segment 0 bases; nucleotides outside the gene matches: 7. The CDR3 has 15 residues. Germline V gives CDR1 SGHRS, CDR2 YFSETQ.

This chain uses TRBV20-1 with TRBJ2-2, with D unclear. The V gene lost 3 bases and the J gene lost 5 bases, with 10 bases spanning the gap. There are 13 residues in the CDR3. The V gene's germline CDR1 is DFQATT and CDR2 SNEGSKA (reference sequence). Here the CDR3 DNA reads TGCAGTGCTAGGAGGACGTGGACCGGGGAGCTGTTTTTT. It is translated as CSARRTWTGELFF.

This clonotype was counted at least ten times. The V and J genes are TRBV19 and TRBJ2-3, with a weak D call TRBD1 (6 bases). The CDR3 is 15 amino acids. Germline loops: CDR1 LNHDA, CDR2 SQIVND (reference sequence). The V end was cut by 11 bases, the J end by 1 base, with 19 bases between. CDR3 coding DNA: TGTGCCGTGCGCTTTAGGGGGACCCGCACAGATACGCAGTATTTT. Encoded protein: CAVRFRGTRTDTQYF. The whole variable domain, remainder taken from reference TRBV19 and TRBJ2-3, is DGGITQSPKYLFRKEGQNVTLSCEQNLNHDAMYWYRQDPGQGLRLIYYSQIVNDFQKGDIAEGYSVSREKKESFPLTVTSAQKNPTAFYLCAVRFRGTRTDTQYFGPGTRLTVL.

This clonotype was observed a single time. This sequence joins TRBV19 and TRBJ1-5, with 8 bases fitting TRBD1. CDR3 length: 16 amino acids. The ends lost 6 bases at V and 3 bases at J; junction bases unmatched: 10. Looked up from germline, CDR1 is LNHDA and CDR2 is SQIVND (reference sequence). CDR3 amino acids: CASRPPGQVINQPQHF. The DNA for the CDR3 is TGTGCCAGTAGACCTCCGGGACAGGTTATCAATCAGCCCCAGCATTTT.

The V call is TRBV10-3, the J call TRBJ1-1, with D hard to call. The germline CDR1 and CDR2 sequences are ENHRY and SYGVKD. The V gene lost 8 bases and the J gene lost 0 bases, with 10 bases spanning the gap. This CDR3 is built from 13 residues. As DNA, the CDR3 is TGTGCCATCGCCCCAGACATGAACACTGAAGCTTTCTTT. Translation: CAIAPDMNTEAFF.

The V call is TRBV12-3 or TRBV12-4, the J call TRBJ1-1, with 7 bases identical to TRBD1. J was trimmed by 10 bases and V by 7 bases; bases with no gene match: 9. The CDR3 is 12 amino acids. In nucleotides, the CDR3 is TGTGCCAGCAAGCGATTTCGGACAGGAGCTTTCTTT. Its protein is CASKRFRTGAFF.

This clonotype has only one observation. The V gene is TRBV12-3 or TRBV12-4, the J gene TRBJ2-5; 8 bases match TRBD2. The CDR3 loop spans 20 amino acids. V lost 6 bases to trimming and J lost 5 bases; unmatched junction nucleotides: 26. CDR3 sequence: CASSRTGHSNTGGAYETQYF. CDR3 coding DNA: TGTGCCAGCAGCCGGACGGGACACTCGAACACCGGGGGGGCTTATGAGACCCAGTACTTC.

This clonotype was observed at least ten times. This rearrangement joins TRBV20-1 to TRBJ1-2; a possible D gene is TRBD1 (6 bases). The CDR3 covers 12 residues. CDR1 and CDR2 from the germline V gene are DFQATT and SNEGSKA (reference sequence). Between the trimmed V and J ends, which lost 1 base and 7 bases, there was a span of 10 bases. The chain's CDR3 is CSARGGATGYTF. Written as DNA, the CDR3 is TGCAGTGCTAGAGGGGGGGCGACTGGCTACACCTTC.

This clonotype was observed at least ten times. The chain combines TRBV5-1 with TRBJ2-3; no definite D call. In germline, CDR1 is SGHRS, CDR2 YFSETQ. The CDR3 totals 14 residues. With 7 bases removed from V and 7 bases from J, the gap between germline ends came to 19 bases. CDR3 nucleotide sequence: TGCGCCAGCGCGCTCTCCACCGCCACGAATACGCAGTATTTT. Its protein product is CASALSTATNTQYF.

The chain combines TRBV18 with TRBJ1-2; unclear D gene. The V and J ends lost 6 bases and 6 bases respectively, with 14 bases between them. CDR1 KGHSH and CDR2 LQKENI come from the germline V gene. CDR3 length: 13 amino acids. CDR3: CASSRRESHGYTF. CDR3 bases: TGTGCCAGCTCGCGCCGGGAGAGCCATGGCTACACCTTC.

This clonotype was counted ten times or more. This chain uses TRBV28 with TRBJ2-7, with TRBD1 matching 7 bases. The CDR3 loop spans 14 amino acids. Trimming at V came to 5 bases and at J to 5 bases, leaving 9 bases not matched to a gene. Per germline, CDR1 MDHEN and CDR2 SYDVKM. CDR3 nucleotides: TGTGCCAGCAGTCCCCCGAGGGGGCGAAACGAGCAGTACTTC. As protein: CASSPPRGRNEQYF.

This chain links TRBV10-3 with TRBJ1-4; D unresolved. V gave up 11 bases and J gave up 0 bases, with 19 bases separating them. Germline V gene sequence: CDR1 ENHRY, CDR2 SYGVKD. The CDR3 sequence is 16 residues long. CDR3 loop: CAASRPNGTTNEKLFF. The CDR3 DNA follows: TGTGCCGCGAGTCGCCCGAACGGGACAACTAATGAAAAACTGTTTTTT.

The rearrangement links TRBV4-3 to TRBJ1-6; D ambiguous. CDR3 length: 16 amino acids. V lost 6 bases to trimming and J lost 0 bases, with 12 bases between them. Germline V gives CDR1 LGHNA, CDR2 YSLEER. CDR3 amino acids: CASSPTQSSYNSPLHF. The CDR3 nucleotides are TGCGCCAGCAGTCCGACCCAGAGCTCCTATAATTCACCCCTCCACTTT.

This clonotype showed up just once. This rearrangement joins TRBV2 to TRBJ1-4; D not certain. V lost 5 bases, J lost 6 bases, and 10 bases lay in between. Looked up from germline, CDR1 is SNHLY and CDR2 is FYNNEI. The CDR3 totals 13 residues. CDR3 residues: CASSPASDEKLFF. In nucleotides, the CDR3 is TGTGCCAGCAGTCCGGCGTCGGATGAAAAACTGTTTTTT.

This clonotype was counted at least ten times. The chain links TRBV11-1 to TRBJ1-2; 7 positions agree with TRBD1. The length of the CDR3 is 18 residues. The ends lost 5 bases at V and 4 bases at J; junction bases unmatched: 19. Germline CDR1 and CDR2: SGHAT and FQDESV (reference sequence). CDR3: CASSPNSGQMLLFYGYTF. The CDR3 nucleotides read TGTGCCAGCAGCCCTAATTCGGGACAGATGCTTCTCTTCTATGGCTACACCTTC.

This clonotype was seen many times. This chain links TRBV5-4 with TRBJ2-7, with 8 bases lining up with TRBD1. Looked up from germline, CDR1 is SGHNT and CDR2 is YYREEE (reference sequence). V was pared by 0 bases and J by 2 bases, with 7 bases of the junction left unmatched. The CDR3 is 16 amino acids. The CDR3 region is CASSLGDRGFTYEQYF. CDR3 nucleotide sequence: TGTGCCAGCAGCTTGGGTGACAGGGGATTTACCTACGAGCAGTACTTC.

This chain links TRBV5-5 with TRBJ2-3; TRBD2 matches at 8 bases. The germline V gene encodes CDR1 SGHKS and CDR2 YYEKEE (reference sequence). The CDR3 has 16 amino acids. Losses at the gene ends were 4 bases for V and 1 base for J; bases not matched to a gene: 8. CDR3 sequence reads: CASSRAGGRGTDTQYF. The CDR3 DNA reads as TGTGCCAGCAGCAGGGCGGGGGGAAGAGGCACAGATACGCAGTATTTT.

The V and J genes are TRBV20-1 and TRBJ1-2, with D possibly being TRBD1 (5 bases). Germline V CDR1 and CDR2: DFQATT, SNEGSKA (reference sequence). CDR3 length: 11 residues. Trimming stripped 2 bases from V and 6 bases from J, with 7 bases between. In DNA form, the CDR3 reads TGCAGTGCTAGACAGGGCCATGGCTACACCTTC. Protein sequence: CSARQGHGYTF.

This clonotype was counted ten times or more. The chain joins TRBV7-2 to TRBJ1-5; a weak D match, TRBD1 (6 bases). This CDR3 has 15 amino acids. Germline V gene sequence: CDR1 SGHTA, CDR2 FQGNSA. Trimming left V 5 bases short and J 0 bases short, with 11 bases between. This CDR3 is CASSPGQNSNQPQHF. The CDR3 nucleotides are TGTGCCAGCAGCCCCGGACAGAATAGCAATCAGCCCCAGCATTTT. Full variable domain (rest looked up from reference TRBV7-2 and TRBJ1-5): GAGVSQSPSNKVTEKGKDVELRCDPISGHTALYWYRQSLGQGLEFLIYFQGNSAPDKSGLPSDRFSAERTGGSVSTLTIQRTQQEDSAVYLCASSPGQNSNQPQHFGDGTRLSIL.

As regards this clonotype: One junction end disagrees with the germline gene, perhaps due to a read error. The chain couples TRBV7-2 to TRBJ1-2; the D is unclear. This CDR3 contains 15 residues. From germline, CDR1 is SGHTA and CDR2 FQGNSA. The CDR3, as DNA: TGTGCCAGCAGCTTCCAGCCAGAAGGTAGCTATGGCTGCACCTTC. Amino acids: CASSFQPEGSYGCTF.

V gene TRBV19 combines with J gene TRBJ2-3; TRBD1 aligns across 7 bases. CDR3 length: 15 residues. Germline CDR1 is LNHDA and CDR2 is SQIVND (reference sequence). V shed 10 bases, J shed 2 bases, and the junction held 12 bases outside the gene matches. The CDR3 nucleotides read TGTGCCACGCCACCTGAGGGACAGCTCACAGATACGCAGTATTTT. This sequence encodes CATPPEGQLTDTQYF.

This clonotype was recorded many times. CDR3 in amino acids: CASDRSSGANVLTF. CDR3 in DNA: TGTGCCAGCGACAGGAGCTCTGGGGCCAACGTCCTGACTTTC. This chain joins TRBV6-5 and TRBJ2-6, with a tentative D call TRBD1 (6 bases). Looked up from germline, CDR1 is MNHEY and CDR2 is SVGAGI. V lost 8 bases and J lost 0, with 8 bases in between. The CDR3 is 14 amino acids.